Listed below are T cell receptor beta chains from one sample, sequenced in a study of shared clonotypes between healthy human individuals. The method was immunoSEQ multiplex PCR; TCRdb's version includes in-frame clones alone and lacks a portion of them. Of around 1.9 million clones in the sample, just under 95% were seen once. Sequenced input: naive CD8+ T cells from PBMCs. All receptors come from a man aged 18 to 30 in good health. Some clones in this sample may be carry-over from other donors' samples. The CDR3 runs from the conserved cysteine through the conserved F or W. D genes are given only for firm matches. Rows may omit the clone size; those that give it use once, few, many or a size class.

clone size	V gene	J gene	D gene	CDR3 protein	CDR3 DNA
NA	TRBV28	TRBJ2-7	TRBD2	CASSQLAGGHYEQYF	TGTGCCAGCAGCCAGTTAGCGGGCGGACACTACGAGCAGTACTTC
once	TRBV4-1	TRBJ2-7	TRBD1	CASSHGTGKYEQYF	TGCGCCAGCAGCCACGGGACAGGGAAGTACGAGCAGTACTTC
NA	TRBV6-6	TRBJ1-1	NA	CASSYSQQGMNTEAFF	TGTGCCAGCAGTTACTCGCAACAGGGAATGAACACTGAAGCTTTCTTT
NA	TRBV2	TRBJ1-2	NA	CASSYAVPSVGGYTF	TGTGCCAGCAGCTACGCCGTGCCCTCGGTGGGGGGCTACACCTTC
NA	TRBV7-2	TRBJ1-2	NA	CASSPARFGGDYYGYTF	TGTGCCAGCAGCCCGGCTAGATTTGGCGGAGACTACTATGGCTACACCTTC
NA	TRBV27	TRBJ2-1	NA	CASSLSGSYNEQFF	TGTGCCAGCAGTTTGAGTGGCTCCTACAATGAGCAGTTCTTC
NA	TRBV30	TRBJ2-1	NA	CAWSVGGGNEQFF	TGTGCCTGGAGTGTCGGGGGCGGGAATGAGCAGTTCTTC
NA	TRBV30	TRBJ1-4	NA	CAWSKGIAGEKLFF	TGTGCCTGGAGTAAGGGCATTGCGGGTGAAAAACTGTTTTTT
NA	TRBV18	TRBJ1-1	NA	CASSPPERRNTEAFF	TGTGCCAGCTCACCACCGGAACGACGGAACACTGAAGCTTTCTTT
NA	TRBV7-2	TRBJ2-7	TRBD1	CASSFLARGTSSYEQYF	TGTGCCAGCAGCTTCCTAGCCAGGGGGACCTCTTCCTACGAGCAGTACTTC